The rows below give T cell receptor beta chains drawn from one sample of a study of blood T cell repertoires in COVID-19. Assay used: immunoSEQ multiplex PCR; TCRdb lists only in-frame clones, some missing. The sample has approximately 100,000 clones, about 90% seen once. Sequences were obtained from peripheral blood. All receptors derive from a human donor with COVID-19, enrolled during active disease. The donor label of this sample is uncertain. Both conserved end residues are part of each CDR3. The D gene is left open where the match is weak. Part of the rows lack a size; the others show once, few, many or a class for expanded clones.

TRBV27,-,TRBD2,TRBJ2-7,CASSPTAGVYEQYF,TGTGCCAGCAGTCCTACAGCGGGAGTATACGAGCAGTACTTC
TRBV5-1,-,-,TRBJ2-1,CASSLVAGTYNEQFF,TGCGCCAGCAGCTTGGTGGCAGGGACCTACAATGAGCAGTTCTTC
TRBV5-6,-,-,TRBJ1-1,CASSLWGLGTEAFF,TGTGCCAGCAGCTTGTGGGGGCTCGGCACTGAAGCTTTCTTT
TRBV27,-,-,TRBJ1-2,CASSLSRGVNYGYTF,TGTGCCAGCAGTTTATCAAGGGGCGTCAACTATGGCTACACCTTC
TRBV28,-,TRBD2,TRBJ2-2,CASSTTSGSYPGELFF,TGTGCCAGCAGTACGACTAGCGGGAGTTATCCCGGGGAGCTGTTTTTT
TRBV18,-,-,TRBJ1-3,CASSLIQGSDTIYF,TGTGCCAGCTCACTAATACAGGGTTCGGACACCATATATTTT
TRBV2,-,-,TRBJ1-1,CASSRGGRNTEAFF,TGTGCCAGCAGTCGGGGCGGGAGAAACACTGAAGCTTTCTTT
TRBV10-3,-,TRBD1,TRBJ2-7,CAISGTGPHEQYF,TGTGCCATCAGTGGGACAGGTCCCCACGAGCAGTACTTC
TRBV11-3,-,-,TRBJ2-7,CASSVGFDTVTYEQYF,TGTGCCAGCAGCGTGGGTTTCGACACTGTTACCTACGAGCAGTACTTC
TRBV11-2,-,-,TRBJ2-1,CASSLVWAREFF,TGTGCCAGCAGCTTAGTTTGGGCGCGAGAGTTCTTC
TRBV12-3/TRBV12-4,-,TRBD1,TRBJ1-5,CATSSGQGMPQHF,TGTGCCACCTCAAGTGGACAGGGCATGCCCCAGCATTTT
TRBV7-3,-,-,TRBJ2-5,CASSSGGEETQYF,TGTGCCAGCAGCTCGGGGGGCGAGGAGACCCAGTACTTC
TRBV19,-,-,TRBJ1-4,CASSIQPLVAVNEKLFF,TGTGCCAGTAGTATACAGCCGCTGGTGGCGGTTAATGAAAAACTGTTTTTT
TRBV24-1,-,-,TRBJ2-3,CATSETGTQGDTQYF,TGTGCCACCAGTGAAACGGGGACCCAGGGGGATACGCAGTATTTT
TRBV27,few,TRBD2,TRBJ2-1,CATSMGSGGANEQFF,TGTGCCACCTCGATGGGCAGCGGGGGGGCCAATGAGCAGTTCTTC
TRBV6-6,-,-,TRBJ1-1,CASSYQVNTEAFF,TGTGCCAGCAGTTACCAGGTAAACACTGAAGCTTTCTTT
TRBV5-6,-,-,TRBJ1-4,CASSYRPRGTNEKLFF,TGTGCCAGCAGCTACCGACCTCGGGGGACCAATGAAAAACTGTTTTTT
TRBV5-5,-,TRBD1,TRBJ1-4,CASSLAIGTGVRKLFF,TGTGCCAGCAGCTTGGCCATTGGGACAGGGGTTCGAAAACTGTTTTTT
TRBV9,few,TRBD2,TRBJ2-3,CASSVGLAPSTDTQYF,TGTGCCAGCAGCGTAGGACTAGCCCCTAGCACAGATACGCAGTATTTT
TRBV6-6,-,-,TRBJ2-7,CASRPLQGGYEQYF,TGTGCCAGCAGACCCTTACAGGGCGGCTACGAGCAGTACTTC
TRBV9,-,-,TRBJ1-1,CASSGDMVGTEAFF,TGTGCCAGCAGCGGTGACATGGTTGGCACTGAAGCTTTCTTT
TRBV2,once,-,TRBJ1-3,CASSDRGHTIYF,TGTGCCAGCAGTGACCGAGGTCACACCATATATTTT
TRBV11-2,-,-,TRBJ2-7,CASSLGPTGGVEQYF,TGTGCCAGCAGCTTAGGCCCCACAGGGGGGGTGGAGCAGTACTTC